This T cell receptor (beta chain) was sequenced in a study of blood T cell repertoires in COVID-19. The cohort comprised adults aged roughly 18 to 90 years residing in 20 to 30 US areas. Resolution of symptoms, clearance, or two negative PCRs was present in recovered Cohort 3 donors. Profiled with immunoSEQ multiplex PCR; TCRdb holds only in-frame clones, not every one. The repertoire holds around 300,000 clones, with about nine tenths as singletons. Trimming shortened V by 1 base and J by 3 bases, and 6 bases separated the two germline ends. CDR1 and CDR2 from the germline V gene are SGDLS and YYNGEE. The CDR3 length is 13 residues.

Sequencing input: PBMCs or T cells enriched from blood (not recorded which). The gene calls are TRBV9 and TRBJ2-3, with a tentative D call TRBD2 (5 bases). The TCR comes from a woman aged 35 to 49 who had recovered from COVID-19. This chain's CDR3 is CASSVTGTDTQYF. The CDR3 DNA is TGTGCCAGCAGCGTAACGGGGACAGATACGCAGTATTTT.